One sample yielded the 12 T cell receptor beta chains listed below, sequenced in a study of blood T cell repertoires in COVID-19. Produced via immunoSEQ multiplex PCR; TCRdb's table is partial and in-frame only. The repertoire has 150,000 to 200,000 clones, about 80% of them found once; the top ten carry less than 3%. Material: peripheral blood. These receptors originate from a human donor with acute or convalescent COVID-19. The donor label of this sample is uncertain.

The chain combines TRBV14 with TRBJ2-7; the D gene is possibly TRBD1 (5 bases). The CDR3 is made up of 15 amino acids. CDR1 and CDR2 from the germline V gene are SGHDN and FVKESK. V lost 0 bases, J lost 5 bases, and 14 bases lay in between. CDR3 residues: CASSQEGALIHEQYF. The CDR3, as DNA: TGTGCCAGCAGCCAAGAAGGGGCCCTAATCCACGAGCAGTACTTC.

The chain has TRBV27 and TRBJ2-7; D not certain. Germline loops: CDR1 MNHEY, CDR2 SMNVEV (reference sequence). The germline V and J ends were trimmed by 4 bases and 3 bases, with 10 bases remaining between them. CDR3 length equals 13 residues. The CDR3 sequence is CASSSLIGYEQYF. The CDR3 DNA follows: TGTGCCAGCAGTTCTTTAATCGGCTACGAGCAGTACTTC.

The genes are TRBV19 and TRBJ1-5, with 9 bases aligning to TRBD1. CDR3 size: 15 residues. With V trimmed by 8 bases and J by 3 bases, 8 bases remained unmatched. Germline V gene data show CDR1 as LNHDA and CDR2 as SQIVND (reference sequence). The CDR3 bases are TGTGCCAGTCCGCGGGGGGACAGGGACAATCAGCCCCAGCATTTT. It encodes CASPRGDRDNQPQHF.

V is TRBV7-7 and J is TRBJ1-3; D ambiguous. CDR3 size: 16 residues. CDR1 and CDR2 (germline): SSHAT, FNYEAQ (reference sequence). The V end was cut by 1 base, the J end by 0 bases, with 10 bases between. In nucleotides, the CDR3 is TGTGCCAGCAGCTTAGATCTCCCCGGCTCTGGAAACACCATATATTTT. This codes for CASSLDLPGSGNTIYF.

This clone was counted between two and nine times. This chain joins TRBV7-2 and TRBJ1-2, with no clear D. The CDR3 has 15 residues. The V end lost 2 bases, the J end lost 3 bases, and 13 bases lay between the germline ends. Germline-derived CDR1 and CDR2 are SGHTA and FQGNSA. The CDR3 sequence is CASSLRGGSDYGYTF. The CDR3 region has the DNA TGTGCCAGCAGCTTACGAGGCGGCAGTGACTATGGCTACACCTTC.

J is TRBJ2-1 and V is TRBV5-4; 14 nucleotides line up with TRBD2. Germline-derived CDR1 and CDR2 are SGHNT and YYREEE (reference sequence). The CDR3 contains 16 residues. The V gene end was trimmed by 4 bases and the J gene end by 8 bases; junction bases not matched to a gene: 8. The CDR3 loop is CASSPSGTSGSYEQFF. The CDR3 coding sequence is TGTGCCAGCAGCCCCTCCGGGACTAGCGGGAGTTATGAGCAGTTCTTC.

In this sample, this clone turned up once. The chain recombines TRBV19 with TRBJ2-1; TRBD2 matches at 10 bases. CDR3 length: 17 residues. Unmatched junction bases numbered 10, after V lost 1 base and J lost 7 bases. The germline CDR1 and CDR2 sequences are LNHDA and SQIVND (reference sequence). The CDR3 protein is CASSIVSGGALGNEQFF. CDR3 nucleotides: TGTGCCAGTAGTATAGTAAGCGGGGGGGCCTTGGGGAATGAGCAGTTCTTC.

The chain carries TRBV6-5 and TRBJ2-7, with D perhaps matching TRBD1 (5 bases). V lost 7 bases to trimming and J lost 1 base, with 17 bases between them. The CDR3 is 15 residues long. Germline-derived CDR1 and CDR2 are MNHEY and SVGAGI. The DNA of the CDR3 is TGTGCCAGCAACCCGCGGAGTCAGGGATCCTACGAGCAGTACTTC. Encoded protein: CASNPRSQGSYEQYF.

This clone was seen only a few times. The V and J genes are TRBV7-9 and TRBJ1-3; 8 bases line up with TRBD1. This CDR3 region has 16 residues. V lost 5 bases, J lost 0 bases, and 6 bases stayed unmatched. From germline, CDR1 is SEHNR and CDR2 FQNEAQ (reference sequence). The CDR3 DNA follows: TGTGCCAGCAGCCTATGGACAGGGCTCTCTGGAAACACCATATATTTT. It codes for CASSLWTGLSGNTIYF.

V and J are TRBV6-1 and TRBJ2-7; possibly TRBD2 for D (5 bases). Trimming shortened V by 1 base and J by 5 bases, and 15 bases separated the two germline ends. CDR3 length equals 15 residues. From germline, CDR1 is MNHNS and CDR2 SASEGT. CDR3 amino acids: CASSEGLAVRNEQYF. In DNA, the CDR3 is TGTGCCAGCAGTGAAGGTCTAGCAGTTAGGAACGAGCAGTACTTC.

The genes are TRBV6-1 and TRBJ2-7, with D perhaps matching TRBD1 (5 bases). Germline V gene sequence: CDR1 MNHNS, CDR2 SASEGT. The V gene lost 3 bases and the J gene lost 6 bases, with 15 bases spanning the gap. This CDR3 comprises 14 residues. The chain's CDR3 is CASSESTGWAEQYF. Written as DNA, the CDR3 is TGTGCCAGCAGTGAGAGCACAGGCTGGGCCGAGCAGTACTTC.

V and J are TRBV30 and TRBJ2-6; a weak D match, TRBD2 (5 bases). Germline CDR1 GTSNPN, CDR2 SVGIG (reference sequence). The V gene lost 4 bases and the J gene lost 0 bases, with 13 bases spanning the gap. The CDR3 totals 16 residues. The CDR3 DNA sequence: TGTGCCTGGAAGAGGGCGCTTTTCTCTGGGGCCAACGTCCTGACTTTC. Amino acid sequence: CAWKRALFSGANVLTF. The full variable domain, its missing parts supplied by reference TRBV30 and TRBJ2-6, is SQTIHQWPATLVQPVGSPLSLECTVEGTSNPNLYWYRQAAGRGLQLLFYSVGIGQISSEVPQNLSASRPQDRQFILSSKKLLLSDSGFYLCAWKRALFSGANVLTFGAGSRLTVL.